The rows below give T cell receptor beta chains drawn from one sample of a study of siplizumab effects on memory and regulatory T cells. Libraries were prepared by immunoSEQ multiplex PCR; TCRdb keeps only in-frame clonotypes and omits some of them. This sample has roughly 82,000 clones, with approximately 88% found just once. The material sequenced was Tregs sorted from blood. These receptors came from a human donor in good health. The CDR3 runs from the conserved cysteine through the conserved F or W. D genes are given only for firm matches. Where a row states a size, it is once, few, many or the class of an expanded clone; other rows omit it.

clone_size,j_call,d_call,v_call,cdr3_nt,cdr3_aa
.,TRBJ1-2,TRBD1,TRBV14,TGTGCCAGCAGCCTCCTGGGCTCAGGGGGCTATGGCTACACCTTC,CASSLLGSGGYGYTF
.,TRBJ2-3,.,TRBV12-5,TGTGCTAGTGCCGAACAGGGAACGACAGATACGCAGTATTTT,CASAEQGTTDTQYF
.,TRBJ2-7,TRBD2,TRBV28,TGTGCCAGCAGTTCCACCCCTGGGCGGGGGGTCTACGAGCAGTACTTC,CASSSTPGRGVYEQYF
.,TRBJ2-7,TRBD2,TRBV5-1,TGCGCCAGCAGCTTGGATGTGGAGCGGGGGGGTCTGGAGCAGTACTTC,CASSLDVERGGLEQYF
once,TRBJ2-6,TRBD2,TRBV7-9,TGTGCCAGCAGCAGACTAGCGGGGGCTATCAGCTCTGGGGCCAACGTCCTGACTTTC,CASSRLAGAISSGANVLTF
.,TRBJ2-5,TRBD1,TRBV29-1,TGCAGCGTTGAAGATTCGACAGGGGGAGAGACCCAGTACTTC,CSVEDSTGGETQYF
.,TRBJ2-7,.,TRBV19,TGTGCCAGTAGTTCTTTAGAGGGCTACGAGCAGTACTTC,CASSSLEGYEQYF
.,TRBJ1-1,.,TRBV15,TGTGCCACCAGCAGCCCCAAGAGGGGCTACACTGAAGCTTTCTTT,CATSSPKRGYTEAFF
once,TRBJ2-2,TRBD1,TRBV12-5,TGTGCTAGTGGAACGGGACAGGGCGCCACCGGGGAGCTGTTTTTT,CASGTGQGATGELFF
.,TRBJ2-1,TRBD2,TRBV9,TGTGCCAGCTTAGCGGGGGCATACAATGAGCAGTTCTTC,CASLAGAYNEQFF
few,TRBJ1-2,.,TRBV6-6,TGTGCCAGCAGCGGCGGGACGATCTATGGCTACACCTTC,CASSGGTIYGYTF
.,TRBJ2-7,.,TRBV18,TGTGCCAGCTCACCAGGGCCAACCTACGAGCAGTACTTC,CASSPGPTYEQYF
once,TRBJ2-6,.,TRBV28,TGTGCCAGCAGTTTATGGGAGAGTTCCTCTGGGGCCAACGTCCTGACTTTC,CASSLWESSSGANVLTF
.,TRBJ2-3,.,TRBV7-3,TGTGCCAGCAGCCCCCCCGGCACAGATACGCAGTATTTT,CASSPPGTDTQYF
.,TRBJ2-3,.,TRBV6-5,TGTGCCAGCAGTTACGGCGGAAAGAACACAGATACGCAGTATTTT,CASSYGGKNTDTQYF
.,TRBJ1-5,.,TRBV11-2,TGTGCCAGCAGCTTAGCGGGGGCGCTTGGTCAGCCCCAGCATTTT,CASSLAGALGQPQHF
.,TRBJ2-3,TRBD2,TRBV27,TGTGCCAGCAGTTTAGCCCCACTAGCGGGGGGCTTCACAGATACGCAGTATTTT,CASSLAPLAGGFTDTQYF
.,TRBJ2-1,TRBD2,TRBV18,TGTGCCAGCTCACCACCGGCTAGCGGGTACAATGAGCAGTTCTTC,CASSPPASGYNEQFF
few,TRBJ2-1,.,TRBV12-5,TGTGCTAGTGGTTTGGTTTTGATGCAGGGGGGCTACAATGAGCAGTTCTTC,CASGLVLMQGGYNEQFF
once,TRBJ2-1,.,TRBV7-8,TGTGCCAGCAGCTTCAGACTTTCTGGATCCTACAATGAGCAGTTCTTC,CASSFRLSGSYNEQFF
few,TRBJ2-2,TRBD1,TRBV4-3,TGCGCCAGCAGCCAAGTCCGGACAGGGACGAAGGAGCTGTTTTTT,CASSQVRTGTKELFF
.,TRBJ2-5,.,TRBV7-9,TGTGCCCTGAGCCGGGGCAAAAAAGAGACCCAGTACTTC,CALSRGKKETQYF
.,TRBJ2-3,TRBD1,TRBV19,TGTGCCAGTAGTCCGACAGGGACAGATACGCAGTATTTT,CASSPTGTDTQYF
once,TRBJ2-2,.,TRBV12-5,TGTGCTAGTGGTTTGACCTGGAACAGGGAAATCACCGGGGAGCTGTTTTTT,CASGLTWNREITGELFF
once,TRBJ1-6,TRBD1,TRBV5-1,TGCGCCAGCAGCTTGGAGGACAGGAAATCACCCCTCCACTTT,CASSLEDRKSPLHF
.,TRBJ1-2,.,TRBV2,TGTGCCAGCACGGTTAACTATGGCTACACCTTC,CASTVNYGYTF
.,TRBJ1-5,.,TRBV5-6,TGTGCCAGCAGCTTGGCCTATGGGCAAGTGAATCAGCCCCAGCATTTT,CASSLAYGQVNQPQHF
.,TRBJ2-1,TRBD2,TRBV27,TGTGCCAGCAGTGTACTAGCGGGGGACGATGAGCAGTTCTTC,CASSVLAGDDEQFF
.,TRBJ2-1,TRBD2,TRBV15,TGTGCCACCAGCAGTGCCCGGAGGCGGGGGGGCCCTAGGAATGAGCAGTTCTTC,CATSSARRRGGPRNEQFF
.,TRBJ2-3,.,TRBV18,TGTGCCAGCTCACCAAGGGTTGAGGGATTGAGATTCACAGATACGCAGTATTTT,CASSPRVEGLRFTDTQYF
.,TRBJ2-7,TRBD1,TRBV6-4,TGTGCCAGCAGGCTGACAGGGTATTACGAGCAGTACTTC,CASRLTGYYEQYF
once,TRBJ2-2,TRBD1,TRBV5-1,TGCGCCAGCAGCTTGGCCGCGGCAGGGGGCACCGGGGAGCTGTTTTTT,CASSLAAAGGTGELFF
once,TRBJ1-1,.,TRBV7-9,TGTGCCAGCAGCTTAGCGCAGGCAGCCACTGAAGCTTTCTTT,CASSLAQAATEAFF
.,TRBJ2-1,TRBD2,TRBV5-1,TGCGCCAGCAGCTTGGATGCGGGGGGGTACAATGAGCAGTTCTTC,CASSLDAGGYNEQFF
.,TRBJ2-7,.,TRBV4-1,TGCGCCAGCAGCTTCCGGGACGGTGACTACGAGCAGTACTTC,CASSFRDGDYEQYF
.,TRBJ2-7,TRBD2,TRBV7-6,TGTGCCAGCAGCCCCCGCCCCGCTAGCGGGGGTAACGAGCAGTACTTC,CASSPRPASGGNEQYF
.,TRBJ2-7,TRBD1,TRBV19,TGTGCCAGTAAACCCACAGGGACAGGGGCCTACGAGCAGTACTTC,CASKPTGTGAYEQYF
.,TRBJ2-7,TRBD2,TRBV11-2,TGTGCCAGCATCACTACTTGGGGACTAGCGGACAAGACGGGGTACGAGCAGTACTTC,CASITTWGLADKTGYEQYF
.,TRBJ2-7,TRBD1,TRBV5-6,TGTGCCAGCAGCACCGTTTGGGGGGACAGGTCTTACGAGCAGTACTTC,CASSTVWGDRSYEQYF
.,TRBJ1-1,TRBD1,TRBV5-5,TGTGCCAGCAGCTTGTGGGACAGGCTGAACACTGAAGCTTTCTTT,CASSLWDRLNTEAFF
.,TRBJ2-7,.,TRBV12-5,TGTGCTAGTGGTTTGGACGGTTTCTACGAGCAGTACTTC,CASGLDGFYEQYF